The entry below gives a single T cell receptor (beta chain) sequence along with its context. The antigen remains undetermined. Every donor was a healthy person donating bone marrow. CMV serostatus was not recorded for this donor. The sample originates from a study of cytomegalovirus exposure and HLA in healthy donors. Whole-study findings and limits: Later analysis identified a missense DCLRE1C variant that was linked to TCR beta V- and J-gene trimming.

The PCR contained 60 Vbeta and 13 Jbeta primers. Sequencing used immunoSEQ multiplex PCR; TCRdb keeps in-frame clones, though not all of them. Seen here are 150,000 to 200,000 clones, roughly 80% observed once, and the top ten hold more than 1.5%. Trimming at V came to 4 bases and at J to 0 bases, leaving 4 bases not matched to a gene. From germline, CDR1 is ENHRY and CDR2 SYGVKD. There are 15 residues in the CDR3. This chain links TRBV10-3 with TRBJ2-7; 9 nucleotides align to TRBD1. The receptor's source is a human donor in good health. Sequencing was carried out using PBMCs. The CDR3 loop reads CAISGDRASSYEQYF. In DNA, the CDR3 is TGTGCCATCAGTGGGGACAGGGCGAGCTCCTACGAGCAGTACTTC.